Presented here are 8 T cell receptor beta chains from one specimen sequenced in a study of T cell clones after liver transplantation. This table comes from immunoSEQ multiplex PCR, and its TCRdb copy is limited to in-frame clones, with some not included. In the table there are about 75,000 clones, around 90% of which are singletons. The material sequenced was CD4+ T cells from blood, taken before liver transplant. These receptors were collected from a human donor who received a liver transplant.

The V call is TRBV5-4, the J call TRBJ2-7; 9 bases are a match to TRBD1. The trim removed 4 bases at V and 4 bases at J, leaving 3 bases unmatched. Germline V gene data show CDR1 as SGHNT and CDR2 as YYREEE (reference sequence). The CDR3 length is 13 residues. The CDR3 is CASSGGQGYEQYF. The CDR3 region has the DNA TGTGCCAGCAGCGGTGGACAGGGGTACGAGCAGTACTTC.

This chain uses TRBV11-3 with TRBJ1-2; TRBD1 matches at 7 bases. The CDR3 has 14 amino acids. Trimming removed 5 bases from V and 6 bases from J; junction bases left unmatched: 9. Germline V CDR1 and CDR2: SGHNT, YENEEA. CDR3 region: CASSAAGGGDGYTF. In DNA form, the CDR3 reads TGTGCCAGCAGCGCTGCCGGAGGGGGCGATGGCTACACCTTC.

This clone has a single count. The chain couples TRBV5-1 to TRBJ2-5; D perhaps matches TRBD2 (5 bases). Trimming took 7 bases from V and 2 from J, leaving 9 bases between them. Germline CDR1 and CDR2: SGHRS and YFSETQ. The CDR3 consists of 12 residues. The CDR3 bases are TGCGCCAGCGGCCGGGAACAAGAGACCCAGTACTTC. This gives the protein CASGREQETQYF.

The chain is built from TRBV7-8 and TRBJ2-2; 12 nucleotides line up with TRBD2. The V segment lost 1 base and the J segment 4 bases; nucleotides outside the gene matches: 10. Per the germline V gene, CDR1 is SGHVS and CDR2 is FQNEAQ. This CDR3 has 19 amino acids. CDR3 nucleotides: TGTGCCAGCAGCTTAGAAAGTCTAGCGGGAGGGCCGGGCACCGGGGAGCTGTTTTTT. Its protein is CASSLESLAGGPGTGELFF.

CDR3 loop: CASSALRDTQAFF. The CDR3 nucleotides read TGTGCCAGCAGCGCTCTCCGGGACACACAAGCTTTCTTT. This chain connects TRBV11-3 to TRBJ1-1, with D possibly matching TRBD1 (6 bases). The CDR3 spans 13 residues. V lost 5 bases to trimming and J lost 9 bases, with 16 bases between them. Germline V lookup: CDR1 SGHNT, CDR2 YENEEA.

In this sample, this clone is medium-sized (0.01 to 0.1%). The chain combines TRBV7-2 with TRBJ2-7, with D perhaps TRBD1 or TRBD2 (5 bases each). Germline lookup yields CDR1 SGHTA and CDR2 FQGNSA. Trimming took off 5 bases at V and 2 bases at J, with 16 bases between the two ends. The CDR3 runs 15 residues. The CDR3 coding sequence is TGTGCCAGCAGCCTTGAGGGACGGGAAGCCTACGAGCAGTACTTC. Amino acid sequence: CASSLEGREAYEQYF.

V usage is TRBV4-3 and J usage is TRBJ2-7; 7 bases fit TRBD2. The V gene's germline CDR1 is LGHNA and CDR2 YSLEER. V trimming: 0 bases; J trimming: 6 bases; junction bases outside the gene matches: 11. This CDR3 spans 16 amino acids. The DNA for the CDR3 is TGCGCCAGCAGCCAAGAACTCGGCGGGAGCGGCGCCGAGCAGTACTTC. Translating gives CASSQELGGSGAEQYF.

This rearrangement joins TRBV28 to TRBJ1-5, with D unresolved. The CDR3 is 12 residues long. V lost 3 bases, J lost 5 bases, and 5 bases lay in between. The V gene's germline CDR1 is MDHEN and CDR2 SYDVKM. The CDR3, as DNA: TGTGCCAGCAGTTTTACCGATCAGCCCCAGCATTTT. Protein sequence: CASSFTDQPQHF.